This TCR beta chain was obtained from a study of cytomegalovirus exposure and HLA in healthy donors. Study-wide results and limits: Cytomegalovirus-associated status was assigned to about 170 TCR beta chains. Reports indicated that the classifier achieved high specificity and sensitivity in diagnosing cytomegalovirus status. Confirmation was obtained in vitro that a few CMV-associated chains are specific for CMV antigens.

Regarding this clone: The antigen is undetermined.

The CDR3 loop spans 15 amino acids. The germline CDR1 and CDR2 sequences are GTSNPN and SVGIG (reference sequence). Trimming cost V 2 bases and J 4 bases; bases outside gene matches: 7. Measured with immunoSEQ multiplex PCR; TCRdb has only the in-frame clones, and not every one. This table has over 100,000 clones, around 87% appearing once. The sequenced sample consisted of PBMCs. This chain uses TRBV30 with TRBJ1-4; 7 bases agree with TRBD1. The sequence derives from a woman in her late teens or twenties in good health and CMV-seropositive. The CDR3 region has the DNA TGTGCCTGGAGTTACGGGACAGTACGTAATGAAAAACTGTTTTTT. It encodes CAWSYGTVRNEKLFF.